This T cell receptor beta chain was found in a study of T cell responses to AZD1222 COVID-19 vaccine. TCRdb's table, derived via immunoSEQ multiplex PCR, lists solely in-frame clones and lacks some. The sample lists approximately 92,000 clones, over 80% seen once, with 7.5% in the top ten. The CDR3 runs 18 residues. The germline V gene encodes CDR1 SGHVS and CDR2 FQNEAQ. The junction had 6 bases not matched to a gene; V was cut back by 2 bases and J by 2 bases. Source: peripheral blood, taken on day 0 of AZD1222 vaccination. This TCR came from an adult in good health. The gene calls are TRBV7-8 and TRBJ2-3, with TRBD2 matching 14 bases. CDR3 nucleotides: TGTGCCAGCAGCTTACCGGGACTAGCGGGGGCCCTCACAGATACGCAGTATTTT. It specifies CASSLPGLAGALTDTQYF. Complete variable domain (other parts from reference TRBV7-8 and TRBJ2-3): GAGVSQSPRYKVAKRGQDVALRCDPISGHVSLFWYQQALGQGPEFLTYFQNEAQLDKSGLPSDRFFAERPEGSVSTLKIQRTQQEDSAVYLCASSLPGLAGALTDTQYFGPGTRLTVL.